These T cell receptor beta chains were read from a single sample in a study of cytomegalovirus exposure and HLA in healthy donors. TCRdb's copy holds only in-frame clones and misses some; the assay was immunoSEQ multiplex PCR. The table has about 190,000 clones, roughly 80% seen once. The sample comprised PBMCs. Receptors originate from a woman in her fifties or sixties in good health and CMV-seropositive. Both conserved end residues are part of each CDR3. The order of the fields is J gene, CDR3 length, D gene, clone size, V gene, CDR3 DNA, CDR3 protein. The D gene is left open where the match is weak. Clone sizes are given selectively: once, few, many, or a class where the clone is expanded.

J gene: TRBJ2-7
CDR3 length: 13
D gene: .
clone size: .
V gene: TRBV5-4
CDR3 DNA: TGTGCCAGCAGCTTGGGGAGCTCCTACGAGCAGTACTTC
CDR3 protein: CASSLGSSYEQYF

J gene: TRBJ1-1
CDR3 length: 15
D gene: TRBD1
clone size: .
V gene: TRBV4-3
CDR3 DNA: TGCGCCAGCAGCCTCCACAGGGGGCCGAACACTGAAGCTTTCTTT
CDR3 protein: CASSLHRGPNTEAFF

J gene: TRBJ1-1
CDR3 length: 16
D gene: .
clone size: .
V gene: TRBV19
CDR3 DNA: TGTGCCAGTAGTATAGATCCCCGGGGGGCGCGGGGTGAAGCTTTCTTT
CDR3 protein: CASSIDPRGARGEAFF

J gene: TRBJ1-1
CDR3 length: 15
D gene: .
clone size: .
V gene: TRBV7-2
CDR3 DNA: TGTGCCAGCAGCCCAGGAGACTACATGAACACTGAAGCTTTCTTT
CDR3 protein: CASSPGDYMNTEAFF

J gene: TRBJ1-4
CDR3 length: 12
D gene: TRBD1
clone size: .
V gene: TRBV29-1
CDR3 DNA: TGCAGCGTGACAGGGGGTAATGAAAAACTGTTTTTT
CDR3 protein: CSVTGGNEKLFF

J gene: TRBJ1-6
CDR3 length: 15
D gene: TRBD1
clone size: .
V gene: TRBV7-2
CDR3 DNA: TGTGCCAGCAGCTTAGTAGGGACAGGGCCATCACCCCTCCACTTT
CDR3 protein: CASSLVGTGPSPLHF

J gene: TRBJ2-2
CDR3 length: 11
D gene: .
clone size: .
V gene: TRBV5-1
CDR3 DNA: TGCGCCAGCAGCTTGGGTAGCGGCTTGTTTTTT
CDR3 protein: CASSLGSGLFF

J gene: TRBJ2-5
CDR3 length: 17
D gene: TRBD2
clone size: .
V gene: TRBV7-2
CDR3 DNA: TGTGCCAGCAGCTTAGTGCGGGGGGGCCGGGTTAGAGAGACCCAGTACTTC
CDR3 protein: CASSLVRGGRVRETQYF

J gene: TRBJ2-3
CDR3 length: 18
D gene: TRBD2
clone size: once
V gene: TRBV7-2
CDR3 DNA: TGTGCCAGCAGCACGCTTATTCTAGCGGGGGGTTCCACAGATACGCAGTATTTT
CDR3 protein: CASSTLILAGGSTDTQYF

J gene: TRBJ2-1
CDR3 length: 15
D gene: .
clone size: .
V gene: TRBV4-2
CDR3 DNA: TGTGCCAGCAGCCTCGGAGGCGATGCCTACAATGAGCAGTTCTTC
CDR3 protein: CASSLGGDAYNEQFF

J gene: TRBJ2-3
CDR3 length: 13
D gene: .
clone size: .
V gene: TRBV5-1
CDR3 DNA: TGCGCCAGCAGCCCGCAGATCACAGATACGCAGTATTTT
CDR3 protein: CASSPQITDTQYF

J gene: TRBJ1-2
CDR3 length: 13
D gene: TRBD1
clone size: once
V gene: TRBV7-9
CDR3 DNA: TGTGCCAGCAGCTGGGGACAGAACTATGGCTACACCTTC
CDR3 protein: CASSWGQNYGYTF

J gene: TRBJ2-7
CDR3 length: 17
D gene: .
clone size: .
V gene: TRBV2
CDR3 DNA: TGTGCCAGCAGTGAAGCGCTTCGGAGGGACGGACCCTACGAGCAGTACTTC
CDR3 protein: CASSEALRRDGPYEQYF

J gene: TRBJ1-5
CDR3 length: 14
D gene: .
clone size: .
V gene: TRBV28
CDR3 DNA: TGTGCCAGCACTCTCGCCAGGGGCAATCAGCCCCAGCATTTT
CDR3 protein: CASTLARGNQPQHF

J gene: TRBJ1-3
CDR3 length: 15
D gene: .
clone size: .
V gene: TRBV27
CDR3 DNA: TGTGCCAGCAGTTTACTCGGGGATTCGGGAAACACCATATATTTT
CDR3 protein: CASSLLGDSGNTIYF

J gene: TRBJ2-5
CDR3 length: 14
D gene: .
clone size: .
V gene: TRBV7-3
CDR3 DNA: TGTGCCAGCAGCTTTCAGGCAGGTCAAGAGACCCAGTACTTC
CDR3 protein: CASSFQAGQETQYF

J gene: TRBJ1-2
CDR3 length: 14
D gene: TRBD1
clone size: .
V gene: TRBV2
CDR3 DNA: TGTGCCAGCAGTGAAGAGGACAGGGTCTATGGCTACACCTTC
CDR3 protein: CASSEEDRVYGYTF

J gene: TRBJ1-2
CDR3 length: 14
D gene: .
clone size: .
V gene: TRBV6-5
CDR3 DNA: TGTGCCAGCAGTTACGCGGCTCGGGATTATGGCTACACCTTC
CDR3 protein: CASSYAARDYGYTF

J gene: TRBJ2-5
CDR3 length: 18
D gene: TRBD2
clone size: .
V gene: TRBV10-3
CDR3 DNA: TGTGCCATCAGTGAGGGCCTTCTAGCGGGGGGGCTCCAAGAGACCCAGTACTTC
CDR3 protein: CAISEGLLAGGLQETQYF

J gene: TRBJ1-3
CDR3 length: 14
D gene: TRBD1
clone size: .
V gene: TRBV19
CDR3 DNA: TGTGCCAGTAGTCCGACAGGGTCCGGAAACACCATATATTTT
CDR3 protein: CASSPTGSGNTIYF

J gene: TRBJ1-5
CDR3 length: 15
D gene: .
clone size: .
V gene: TRBV6-1
CDR3 DNA: TGTGCCAGCAGTGAATGGACAGTGAGCAATCAGCCCCAGCATTTT
CDR3 protein: CASSEWTVSNQPQHF

J gene: TRBJ2-6
CDR3 length: 17
D gene: TRBD1
clone size: .
V gene: TRBV9
CDR3 DNA: TGTGCCAGCAGCGTCGACAGGGCCATCTCTGGGGCCAACGTCCTGACTTTC
CDR3 protein: CASSVDRAISGANVLTF

J gene: TRBJ1-3
CDR3 length: 14
D gene: TRBD1
clone size: .
V gene: TRBV6-1
CDR3 DNA: TGTGCCACCAGACAGGGAAACTCTGGAAACACCATATATTTT
CDR3 protein: CATRQGNSGNTIYF

J gene: TRBJ1-2
CDR3 length: 13
D gene: TRBD1
clone size: .
V gene: TRBV6-5
CDR3 DNA: TGTGCCAGCACCAAAGGACAGGGCTATGGCTACACCTTC
CDR3 protein: CASTKGQGYGYTF

J gene: TRBJ1-2
CDR3 length: 15
D gene: .
clone size: .
V gene: TRBV11-2
CDR3 DNA: TGTGCCAGCAGCTCCGGTCCGGGGTACGATGGAGGCTACACCTTC
CDR3 protein: CASSSGPGYDGGYTF

J gene: TRBJ1-3
CDR3 length: 16
D gene: TRBD1
clone size: .
V gene: TRBV5-6
CDR3 DNA: TGTGCCAGCAGCACCAGACAGGGTTCTCGTGGAAACACCATATATTTT
CDR3 protein: CASSTRQGSRGNTIYF

J gene: TRBJ1-5
CDR3 length: 16
D gene: .
clone size: .
V gene: TRBV18
CDR3 DNA: TGTGCCAGCTCACCGCTTTTGGGGCCCCATGATCAGCCCCAGCATTTT
CDR3 protein: CASSPLLGPHDQPQHF

J gene: TRBJ1-1
CDR3 length: 14
D gene: .
clone size: .
V gene: TRBV6-5
CDR3 DNA: TGTGCCAGCAGCAAATCGACTGGGAACACTGAAGCTTTCTTT
CDR3 protein: CASSKSTGNTEAFF

J gene: TRBJ2-1
CDR3 length: 15
D gene: .
clone size: .
V gene: TRBV7-2
CDR3 DNA: TGTGCCAGCAGCTTGCGGGCCGATTCCTACAATGAGCAGTTCTTC
CDR3 protein: CASSLRADSYNEQFF

J gene: TRBJ1-5
CDR3 length: 14
D gene: .
clone size: .
V gene: TRBV19
CDR3 DNA: TGTGCCAGTAGTACGGACAAGGACAATCAGCCCCAGCATTTT
CDR3 protein: CASSTDKDNQPQHF

J gene: TRBJ1-1
CDR3 length: 13
D gene: .
clone size: .
V gene: TRBV6-5
CDR3 DNA: TGTGCCAGCAGTTACATTCAGGTGTCTGAAGCTTTCTTT
CDR3 protein: CASSYIQVSEAFF

J gene: TRBJ2-3
CDR3 length: 15
D gene: TRBD2
clone size: .
V gene: TRBV2
CDR3 DNA: TGTGCCAGCACGTCGACTAGCGGGGGCCGGGATACGCAGTATTTT
CDR3 protein: CASTSTSGGRDTQYF

J gene: TRBJ1-1
CDR3 length: 13
D gene: .
clone size: .
V gene: TRBV5-4
CDR3 DNA: TGTGCCAGCAGTCCCAGGGAGAACACTGAAGCTTTCTTT
CDR3 protein: CASSPRENTEAFF

J gene: TRBJ2-7
CDR3 length: 15
D gene: TRBD2
clone size: .
V gene: TRBV27
CDR3 DNA: TGTGCCAGCAGTTTCCTAGCGGGGGGGTCCTACGAGCAGTACTTC
CDR3 protein: CASSFLAGGSYEQYF

J gene: TRBJ1-1
CDR3 length: 13
D gene: .
clone size: .
V gene: TRBV7-3
CDR3 DNA: TGTGCCAGCAGCAGGGGAGAACGGGGGGAAGCTTTCTTT
CDR3 protein: CASSRGERGEAFF

J gene: TRBJ2-1
CDR3 length: 13
D gene: .
clone size: .
V gene: TRBV6-1
CDR3 DNA: TGTGCCAGCGAGACAACGGGGGTAAATGAGCAGTTCTTC
CDR3 protein: CASETTGVNEQFF

J gene: TRBJ2-4
CDR3 length: 16
D gene: TRBD2
clone size: .
V gene: TRBV27
CDR3 DNA: TGTGCCAGCAGTTTAAGGGGCGGGGGGGTCGGGAACATTCAGTACTTC
CDR3 protein: CASSLRGGGVGNIQYF

J gene: TRBJ1-1
CDR3 length: 11
D gene: .
clone size: .
V gene: TRBV5-5
CDR3 DNA: TGTGCCAGCAGCTTGGCTCTTGAAGCTTTCTTT
CDR3 protein: CASSLALEAFF

J gene: TRBJ1-6
CDR3 length: 16
D gene: .
clone size: .
V gene: TRBV4-1
CDR3 DNA: TGCGCCAGCAGCCTATTACAGGCCACCGGGAATTCACCCCTCCACTTT
CDR3 protein: CASSLLQATGNSPLHF

J gene: TRBJ2-7
CDR3 length: 15
D gene: .
clone size: .
V gene: TRBV21-1
CDR3 DNA: TGTGCCAGCAGCCCTTGGACAGGGGTATCCTCCGAGCAGTACTTC
CDR3 protein: CASSPWTGVSSEQYF

J gene: TRBJ1-2
CDR3 length: 16
D gene: .
clone size: .
V gene: TRBV6-1
CDR3 DNA: TGTGCCAGCAGTGAGGGCTTGGTGATCGCTAACTATGGCTACACCTTC
CDR3 protein: CASSEGLVIANYGYTF

J gene: TRBJ1-6
CDR3 length: 15
D gene: TRBD1
clone size: .
V gene: TRBV5-1
CDR3 DNA: TGCGCCAGCAGCACTGGACAGGTCTATGATTCACCCCTCCACTTT
CDR3 protein: CASSTGQVYDSPLHF

J gene: TRBJ1-5
CDR3 length: 14
D gene: TRBD1
clone size: .
V gene: TRBV18
CDR3 DNA: TGTGCCAGCTCACGGGGGACAGGGGATCAGCCCCAGCATTTT
CDR3 protein: CASSRGTGDQPQHF

J gene: TRBJ2-7
CDR3 length: 13
D gene: .
clone size: .
V gene: TRBV6-6
CDR3 DNA: TGTGCCAGCAGTTACGGGGGCTATGGTGAGCAGTACTTC
CDR3 protein: CASSYGGYGEQYF

J gene: TRBJ1-5
CDR3 length: 15
D gene: TRBD1
clone size: .
V gene: TRBV6-1
CDR3 DNA: TGTGCCAGCAGTGAAAACAGGGGCAAGAATCAGCCCCAGCATTTT
CDR3 protein: CASSENRGKNQPQHF

J gene: TRBJ1-6
CDR3 length: 14
D gene: TRBD1
clone size: .
V gene: TRBV9
CDR3 DNA: TGTGCCAGCAGCGCCCGGACAGGGGGACCACCCCTCCACTTT
CDR3 protein: CASSARTGGPPLHF

J gene: TRBJ2-5
CDR3 length: 14
D gene: .
clone size: .
V gene: TRBV7-9
CDR3 DNA: TGTGCCAGCAGCTTATACGACACGGGGTGGGCCCAGTACTTC
CDR3 protein: CASSLYDTGWAQYF

J gene: TRBJ1-2
CDR3 length: 14
D gene: TRBD1
clone size: .
V gene: TRBV25-1
CDR3 DNA: TGTGCCAGCATTTCGGGACAGGGAGCGTTGGGCTACACCTTC
CDR3 protein: CASISGQGALGYTF

J gene: TRBJ1-1
CDR3 length: 14
D gene: .
clone size: .
V gene: TRBV2
CDR3 DNA: TGTGCCAGCAGTGAGTCGGGGGGCAACACTGAAGCTTTCTTT
CDR3 protein: CASSESGGNTEAFF

J gene: TRBJ2-7
CDR3 length: 13
D gene: .
clone size: .
V gene: TRBV15
CDR3 DNA: TGTGCCACCAGCACCCTGGGCGGCGGGGAGCAGTACTTC
CDR3 protein: CATSTLGGGEQYF

J gene: TRBJ1-2
CDR3 length: 12
D gene: TRBD1
clone size: .
V gene: TRBV10-3
CDR3 DNA: TGTGCCATTCAAACAGGGGGCGTCGGCTACACCTTC
CDR3 protein: CAIQTGGVGYTF

J gene: TRBJ1-1
CDR3 length: 17
D gene: .
clone size: .
V gene: TRBV7-8
CDR3 DNA: TGTGCCAGCAGCTTAGAAGGTGCAGGGGCAAAGAACACTGAAGCTTTCTTT
CDR3 protein: CASSLEGAGAKNTEAFF

J gene: TRBJ1-2
CDR3 length: 13
D gene: TRBD1
clone size: .
V gene: TRBV18
CDR3 DNA: TGTGCCAGCTCACCGACAGGGAACTGTGGCTACACCTTC
CDR3 protein: CASSPTGNCGYTF

J gene: TRBJ1-1
CDR3 length: 13
D gene: .
clone size: .
V gene: TRBV7-6
CDR3 DNA: TGTGCCAGCAGCTTAGCGCTAAGTACTGAAGCTTTCTTT
CDR3 protein: CASSLALSTEAFF

J gene: TRBJ2-5
CDR3 length: 11
D gene: .
clone size: .
V gene: TRBV20-1
CDR3 DNA: TGCAGTGTCACGCGTTTAGAGACCCAGTACTTC
CDR3 protein: CSVTRLETQYF